The TCR beta chain described here comes from a study of T cell responses to AZD1222 COVID-19 vaccine (dated by TCRdb to the early 2020s). A note on the overall study: AZD1222 recipients given second doses at about 4 weeks or at about 12 weeks were pooled, since spike-specific TCR depth and breadth were not found to differ between the two schedules. TCR sequencing was performed for fewer than 250 trial participants, of whom around 200 were given two doses of AZD1222 and around 25 were given two doses of MenACWY control vaccine. Trial participants were enrolled by age into 18-55, 56-69 and 70-plus year subgroups, with roughly 150, 30 and 60 TCR-sequenced participants respectively. The research as a whole found: The 56-69-year group was small, and its depth increase did not reach significance, likely because of low power. Epitopes outside the regions mutated in the B.1.351 and B.1.1.7 variants were reportedly recognized by nearly half of the unique spike-specific TCRs. The whole spike protein was spanned by vaccine-associated CD4 TCRs, and dominant responses were seen in regions 160-218 and 743-854. Because no day 14 peak-response samples were available, repertoires were characterized only after the peak T cell response. Conclusions about previously exposed vaccinees were limited because only six AZD1222 recipients were SARS-CoV-2 seropositive at baseline. Participants were mostly white British and included more females than males, and it was suggested by the authors that clonal diversity may have been underestimated. Spike-specific TCR breadth and depth rose significantly after two AZD1222 doses compared with day 0 and with MenACWY recipients.

On this clone: What antigen it recognizes has not been identified. The record has no base qualities; no much larger clone is one base away.

The CDR3 regions of human TCRbeta chains were analyzed by immunosequencing. Turning to the authors' computational methods: Repertoire TCRs were checked for matches against a reference library of SARS-CoV-2-specific TCRs that had been generated using the MIRA antigen-specificity platform. Breadth meant the fraction of unique TCRs that were SARS-CoV-2-associated, whereas depth meant the fraction of total T cells that were SARS-CoV-2-associated. Using the MIRA data, every spike-specific TCR was mapped to the spike region that the TCR reacted to and assigned to either a CD4 or a CD8 class. Log10-transformed breadth and depth values were compared by one-way ANOVA with Sidak's multiple comparisons tests. TCRdb's version of the immuneACCESS table is confined to in-frame rearrangements and falls short of the full clone set. An unresolved V gene accounts for under half of the shortfall where checked; the remainder is of unknown origin. The V and J calls and clone size come from that table; D and trimming were worked out from the DNA. Counted in this sample were approximately 110,000 clones; 88% of them appeared once. The biggest ten clones account for roughly 9.2% of the sample.

The CDR3 contains 19 residues, cysteine and phenylalanine counted. The read is trimmed to its CDR3 DNA, 57 bases read in frame from base 1. Taken with the paper, the label for time point translates to: baseline before first vaccination. The vaccinee samples were drawn from two UK trials, COV001 and COV002, one of which was a single-blind randomized controlled phase 2/3 trial testing AZD1222 (ChAdOx1 nCoV-19) in healthy adults. For TCRbeta chain sequencing, PBMC samples were collected from trial participants at day 0 and at day 28 after the second dose. The receptor was derived from an adult in good health. The chain is made from TRBV21-1 and TRBJ1-2; the table names TRBD1, a call not compared with the DNA. TRBV21-1 is described as a pseudogene. Sequencing was performed on peripheral blood, taken on day 0 of AZD1222 vaccination. The CDR3 reads as follows: CASSKGWKTGVRANYGYTF. The nucleotides read TGTGCCAGCAGCAAAGGATGGAAAACAGGGGTGAGGGCTAACTATGGCTACACCTTC.